These 5 T cell receptor beta chains were sequenced from one sample in a study of blood T cell repertoires in COVID-19. This table comes from immunoSEQ multiplex PCR, and its TCRdb copy is limited to in-frame clones, with some not included. Of roughly 180,000 clones listed, roughly 88% were seen once; the top ten hold about 7%. Sequenced input: peripheral blood. The receptors were sampled from a woman aged 40 to 50 with COVID-19, enrolled during active disease.

Only one count was recorded for this clone. This chain connects TRBV6-1 to TRBJ2-7, with 7 bases that match TRBD1. This CDR3 is 14 amino acids long. Germline values: CDR1 MNHNS, CDR2 SASEGT. The V and J ends lost 0 bases and 6 bases, in that order; junction bases with no gene match: 5. As DNA, the CDR3 is TGTGCCAGCAGTGAAGCGGCTCCAGGGGGCGAGCAGTACTTC. Its protein is CASSEAAPGGEQYF.

The CDR3 is CASSRDSMNTEAFF. The DNA for the CDR3 is TGTGCCAGCTCTAGGGACAGCATGAACACTGAAGCTTTCTTT. The rearrangement links TRBV18 to TRBJ1-1; TRBD1 matches at 7 bases. In germline, CDR1 is KGHSH, CDR2 LQKENI. V lost 6 bases to trimming and J lost 0 bases; unmatched junction nucleotides: 4. This CDR3 is 14 amino acids long.

This clone is a singleton in its sample. This chain uses TRBV15 with TRBJ1-2; D may be TRBD1 (6 bases). V was trimmed by 4 bases and J by 14 bases, leaving 23 bases between them. The CDR3 contains 14 residues. Looked up from germline, CDR1 is LNHNV and CDR2 is YYDKDF (reference sequence). The CDR3 nucleotides are TGTGCCACCAGCACAACAGGGCCCTTTATGGCTATAACCTTC. Encoded protein: CATSTTGPFMAITF.

This chain links TRBV7-9 with TRBJ1-5; 7 nucleotides agree with TRBD1. V shed 1 base, J shed 4 bases, and the junction held 4 bases outside the gene matches. This CDR3 is built from 15 residues. Germline loops: CDR1 SEHNR, CDR2 FQNEAQ (reference sequence). The CDR3 loop is CASSLEGANNQPQHF. CDR3 sequence (DNA): TGTGCCAGCAGCTTAGAGGGGGCGAATAATCAGCCCCAGCATTTT.

The chain recombines TRBV20-1 with TRBJ1-2; D remains ambiguous. CDR1 is DFQATT, CDR2 SNEGSKA, per germline (reference sequence). The CDR3 extends over 9 amino acids. Trimming removed 6 bases at V and 8 bases at J, with 7 bases between. The CDR3 sequence: CSAPEGYTF. The CDR3 region has the DNA TGCAGTGCCCCTGAGGGCTACACCTTC.